The sequence of this TCR beta chain was determined in a study of cytomegalovirus exposure and HLA in healthy donors. On the study more broadly: Out of around 360 genotyped donors, 81% belonged to the Caucasian-associated ancestry cluster. General study results and limits: Many donors carried some public TCRs, although rarity characterized most TCR sequences. When analyzed later, a missense DCLRE1C variant was found to be linked to TCR beta V- and J-gene trimming. The study carried out a later analysis of TCR beta sequences. It associated approximately 17,000 of them with specific HLA alleles at a false discovery rate of 0.05.

Remarks on this clone: No antigen is known for it.

The PCR made use of 60 Vbeta and 13 Jbeta primers. The table came from immunoSEQ multiplex PCR; TCRdb's copy has only in-frame clones and leaves some out. The sample yields 100,000 to 150,000 clones, about four fifths seen once. The CDR3 length is 14 residues. Looked up from germline, CDR1 is SGHRS and CDR2 is YFSETQ. Trimming stripped 4 bases from V and 1 base from J, with 9 bases between. The sequenced sample was PBMCs. The chain carries TRBV5-1 and TRBJ1-3, with no clear D. The TCR comes from a woman aged 40-49 years in good health and CMV-seronegative. CDR3 amino acids: CASSPYLSGNTIYF. DNA of the CDR3: TGCGCCAGCAGCCCATACCTATCTGGAAACACCATATATTTT.